Listed below are T cell receptor beta chains from one sample, sequenced in a study of cytomegalovirus exposure and HLA in healthy donors. Clones were sequenced by immunoSEQ multiplex PCR, and TCRdb holds only the in-frame ones, with some missing. Of some 180,000 clones in the sample, 82% were seen once. The sequenced sample was PBMCs. Every receptor here comes from a man in his forties in good health and CMV-seronegative. Each CDR3 is given with its conserved first and last residue. A D gene is named only where the DNA matches it firmly. Rows give clone size only sometimes, using once, few, many, or a class for an expanded clone.

v_gene	d_gene	j_gene	abundance	CDR3nt	CDR3aa
TRBV9	TRBD2	TRBJ2-3	-	TGTGCCAGCAGCGCCTCCGTAATGACTAGCGGTGGAGATACGCAGTATTTT	CASSASVMTSGGDTQYF
TRBV28	-	TRBJ1-5	-	TGTGCCAGCAGTTTGGCAGGGATGGAGCAGCCCCAGCATTTT	CASSLAGMEQPQHF
TRBV18	TRBD1	TRBJ1-1	few	TGTGCCAGCTCACCACGACAGGGTGAAGCTTTCTTT	CASSPRQGEAFF
TRBV6-6	TRBD1	TRBJ1-1	-	TGTGCCAGCAGTCCTGACAGGGGGCTGAGGACTGAAGCTTTCTTT	CASSPDRGLRTEAFF
TRBV7-2	TRBD2	TRBJ2-1	-	TGTGCCAGCAGCAAAGAGCGACATAGCGGGGGGGCGTTCTTC	CASSKERHSGGAFF
TRBV30	-	TRBJ2-5	few	TGTGCCTGGAGTGTAGGGGGGGCGGGGGAGACCCAGTACTTC	CAWSVGGAGETQYF
TRBV18	-	TRBJ1-2	few	TGTGCCAGCTCACCAGACGACAGCCTCCCTAGGACCTTC	CASSPDDSLPRTF
TRBV7-9	TRBD1	TRBJ1-2	-	TGTGCCAGCAGCACCCGGGACAGGGGGTTGGATGGCTACACCTTC	CASSTRDRGLDGYTF
TRBV29-1	-	TRBJ2-1	-	TGCAGCGTCTCCACTAGCTTCCAGAGCTCCTACAATGAGCAGTTCTTC	CSVSTSFQSSYNEQFF
TRBV7-2	-	TRBJ2-5	once	TGTGCCAGCAGCACACTCCAGAGACAGGAGACCCAGTACTTC	CASSTLQRQETQYF
TRBV5-6	-	TRBJ1-1	-	TGTGCCAGCAGTGAACCGAGGTACACTGAAGCTTTCTTT	CASSEPRYTEAFF
TRBV15	-	TRBJ1-4	-	TGTGCCACCAGCAGACGGGCGGGCAAACCCGAAAAACTGTTTTTT	CATSRRAGKPEKLFF